These 13 T cell receptor beta chains were sequenced from one sample in a study of control samples from healthy donors and cancer patients. The data were produced by immunoSEQ multiplex PCR, yet TCRdb's version contains in-frame clones alone and is incomplete. The sample has approximately 140,000 clones; roughly nine tenths are singletons. The sequencing input was blood. The receptors were gathered from a man aged 18 to 35 in good health.

The rearrangement uses TRBV15 and TRBJ2-7; 8 positions agree with TRBD2. Germline lookup yields CDR1 LNHNV and CDR2 YYDKDF (reference sequence). V was clipped by 1 base and J by 3 bases; unmatched bases: 11. The CDR3 extends over 17 amino acids. In DNA form, the CDR3 reads TGTGCCACCAGCAGAGTGGGTAGCGGGGCTTTCAACTACGAGCAGTACTTC. Protein: CATSRVGSGAFNYEQYF. The full variable domain, rest sourced from reference TRBV15 and TRBJ2-7, is DAMVIQNPRYQVTQFGKPVTLSCSQTLNHNVMYWYQQKSSQAPKLLFHYYDKDFNNEADTPDNFQSRRPNTSFCFLDIRSPGLGDTAMYLCATSRVGSGAFNYEQYFGPGTRLTVT.

This clone was seen only a few times. The chain recombines TRBV5-6 with TRBJ1-1, with a tentative D call TRBD1 (5 bases). The CDR3 runs 13 residues. CDR1 and CDR2 (germline): SGHDT, YYEEEE. V lost 4 bases and J lost 9, with 16 bases in between. CDR3 protein: CASSIEGRRQAFF. The DNA of the CDR3 is TGTGCCAGCAGCATAGAGGGACGCAGGCAAGCTTTCTTT.

The chain links TRBV2 to TRBJ1-1; D perhaps matches TRBD1 (5 bases). The CDR3 contains 13 residues. Germline CDR1 reads SNHLY; CDR2 reads FYNNEI. V lost 9 bases and J 5 bases, leaving 16 bases between the germline ends. CDR3: CASDGVGGTEAFF. The CDR3 DNA follows: TGTGCCAGTGATGGGGTTGGGGGAACTGAAGCTTTCTTT.

The V gene is TRBV6-6, the J gene TRBJ2-1, with 12 positions matching TRBD1. CDR1 and CDR2 (germline): MNHNY, SVGAGI (reference sequence). Trimming took 5 bases from V and 9 from J; bases not matched to a gene: 11. CDR3 size: 16 residues. The CDR3 bases are TGTGCCAGCAGTCGAGCCAGGGACAGGGGGCGTAGTGAGCAGTTCTTC. This codes for CASSRARDRGRSEQFF.

There are a few counts of this clone. V usage is TRBV30 and J usage is TRBJ1-6, with 9 bases fitting TRBD1. The CDR3 totals 14 residues. Per the germline V gene, CDR1 is GTSNPN and CDR2 is SVGIG (reference sequence). After removal of 7 bases from V and 11 bases from J, the junction contained 12 bases not matched to a gene. The CDR3 loop is CAYTLGQGVAPLHF. The CDR3 nucleotides read TGTGCCTACACCCTGGGACAGGGAGTGGCACCCCTCCACTTT.

This chain links TRBV7-2 with TRBJ2-2, with 11 bases that match TRBD2. V was clipped by 5 bases and J by 2 bases; unmatched bases: 7. Germline CDR1 is SGHTA and CDR2 is FQGNSA. The length of the CDR3 is 17 residues. CDR3 amino acids: CASSPFSGGGNTGELFF. The CDR3 DNA reads as TGTGCCAGCAGCCCCTTTAGCGGGGGGGGTAACACCGGGGAGCTGTTTTTT.

V usage is TRBV6-6 and J usage is TRBJ1-1; D not certain. The CDR3 has 12 residues. CDR1 is MNHNY and CDR2 is SVGAGI in the germline V gene (reference sequence). The V end lost 2 bases, the J end lost 11 bases, and 12 bases lay between the germline ends. CDR3 residues: CASSYGRSHAFF. In nucleotides, the CDR3 is TGTGCCAGCAGTTACGGGAGGTCCCATGCTTTCTTT.

This clone was counted once. The rearrangement links TRBV7-2 to TRBJ2-5; D is ambiguous. Deletions cut 0 bases from V and 4 bases from J, with 12 bases between. CDR3 length: 15 residues. Germline CDR1 SGHTA, CDR2 FQGNSA. Here the CDR3 reads CASSLATAGLETQYF. The CDR3 bases are TGTGCCAGCAGCTTAGCTACGGCAGGTCTAGAGACCCAGTACTTC.

The chain carries TRBV7-7 and TRBJ1-5; D is possibly TRBD1 (6 bases). Between the trimmed V and J ends, which lost 0 bases and 7 bases, there was a span of 19 bases. This CDR3 is built from 17 residues. Germline CDR1 and CDR2: SSHAT and FNYEAQ (reference sequence). The CDR3 DNA reads TGTGCCAGCAGCTTAGCGAGTGTACGGGGGGGCGACCAGCCCCAGCATTTT. Encoded protein: CASSLASVRGGDQPQHF.

The chain recombines TRBV6-5 with TRBJ2-7, with D possibly TRBD1 on 6 matching bases. The CDR3 is 14 amino acids. The germline V and J ends were trimmed by 7 bases and 2 bases, with 15 bases remaining between them. CDR1 is MNHEY and CDR2 is SVGAGI in the germline V gene. In DNA, the CDR3 is TGTGCCAGCACCCCGTGGACAGAGACCTACGAGCAGTACTTC. It translates to CASTPWTETYEQYF.

The chain recombines TRBV11-2 with TRBJ1-3, with 9 bases that match TRBD1. The V gene's germline CDR1 is SGHAT and CDR2 FQNNGV. The CDR3 extends over 16 amino acids. With V trimmed by 6 bases and J by 2 bases, 8 bases remained unmatched. This chain's CDR3 is CASSPSTGGAGNTIYF. The CDR3 coding sequence is TGTGCCAGCAGTCCATCGACAGGGGGGGCTGGAAACACCATATATTTT.

The chain carries TRBV10-2 and TRBJ2-1, with 9 bases aligning to TRBD2. The CDR3 contains 18 residues. The germline CDR1 and CDR2 sequences are WSHSY and SAAADI. Germline trimming cut 2 bases from V and 3 bases from J; bases unmatched to any gene: 11. CDR3 bases: TGCGCCAGCAGTGAGACCGATCTACTAGCGGGCCTCTACAATGAGCAGTTCTTC. Translated: CASSETDLLAGLYNEQFF.

This chain joins TRBV5-1 and TRBJ1-3; D call uncertain. Germline V lookup: CDR1 SGHRS, CDR2 YFSETQ. The CDR3 runs to 16 residues. V dropped 1 base and J dropped 0 bases, with 11 bases sitting between them. The CDR3 DNA is TGCGCCAGCAGCTTGCTTTTCACCTCCTCTGGAAACACCATATATTTT. Its protein is CASSLLFTSSGNTIYF.